This TCR beta chain derives from a study of shared clonotypes between healthy human individuals. Whole-study context: Researchers assigned three CD4 naive, three CD4 memory, two CD8 naive and one CD8 memory plate to each donor.

Method: immunoSEQ multiplex PCR; TCRdb's copy keeps in-frame clones and lacks some. Of around 2,100,000 clones in the sample, just under 95% were seen once. Study results and limitations: Between a handful of donors, naive CD4 clonotypes were shared at a level of around 5.2%.

Remarks on this clone: The antigen is not known.

Terminally differentiated effector memory CD45RA+ cells were excluded from the naive CD8 cells, which were CD45RO-negative and positively selected for CCR7. Recent acute infections and vaccinations were absent in the healthy HIV-negative adult donors. Trimming took 2 bases from V and 7 from J, leaving 12 bases between them. Germline V gives CDR1 SEHNR, CDR2 FQNEAQ (reference sequence). The CDR3 has 15 residues. This TCR came from a young man in good health. The J gene is TRBJ1-6, the V gene TRBV7-9; a weak D match, TRBD1 (5 bases). Sequences were obtained from naive CD8+ T cells sorted from blood. Here the CDR3 DNA reads TGTGCCAGCAGCTTATACCAGGGAACCAATTCACCCCTCCACTTT. As protein: CASSLYQGTNSPLHF.